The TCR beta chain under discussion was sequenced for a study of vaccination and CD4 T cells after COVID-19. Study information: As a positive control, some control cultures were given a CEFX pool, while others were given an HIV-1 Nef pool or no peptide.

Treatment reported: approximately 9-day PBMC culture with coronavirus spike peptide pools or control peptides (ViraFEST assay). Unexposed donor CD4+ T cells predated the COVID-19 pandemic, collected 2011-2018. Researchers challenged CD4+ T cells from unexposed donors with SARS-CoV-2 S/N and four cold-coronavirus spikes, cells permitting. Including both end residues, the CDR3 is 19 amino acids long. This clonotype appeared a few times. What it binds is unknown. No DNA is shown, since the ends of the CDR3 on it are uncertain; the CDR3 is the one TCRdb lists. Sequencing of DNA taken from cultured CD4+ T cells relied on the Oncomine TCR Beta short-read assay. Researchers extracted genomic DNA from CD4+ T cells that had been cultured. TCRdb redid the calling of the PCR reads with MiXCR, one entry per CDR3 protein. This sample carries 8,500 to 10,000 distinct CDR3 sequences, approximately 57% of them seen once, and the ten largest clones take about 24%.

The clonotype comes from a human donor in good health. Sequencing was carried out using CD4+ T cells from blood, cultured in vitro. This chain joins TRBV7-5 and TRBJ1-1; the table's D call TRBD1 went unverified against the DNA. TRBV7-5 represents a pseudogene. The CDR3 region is CISVSEAHPGQGASTEAFF.